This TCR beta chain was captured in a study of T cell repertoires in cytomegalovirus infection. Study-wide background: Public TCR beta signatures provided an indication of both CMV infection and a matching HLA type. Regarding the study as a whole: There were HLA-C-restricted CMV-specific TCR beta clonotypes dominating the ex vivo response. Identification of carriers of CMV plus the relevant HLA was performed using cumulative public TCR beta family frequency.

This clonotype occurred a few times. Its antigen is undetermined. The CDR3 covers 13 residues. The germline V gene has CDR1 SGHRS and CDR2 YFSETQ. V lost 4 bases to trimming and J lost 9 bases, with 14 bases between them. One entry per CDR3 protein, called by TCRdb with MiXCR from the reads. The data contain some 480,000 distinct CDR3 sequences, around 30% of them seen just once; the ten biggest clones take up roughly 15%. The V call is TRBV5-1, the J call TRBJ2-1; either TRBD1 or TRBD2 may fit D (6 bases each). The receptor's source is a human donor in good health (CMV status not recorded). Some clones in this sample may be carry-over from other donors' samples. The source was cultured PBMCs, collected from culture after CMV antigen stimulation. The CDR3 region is CASSPEGVREQFF. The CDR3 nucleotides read TGCGCCAGCAGCCCGGAGGGGGTTCGTGAGCAGTTCTTC.